The rows below give T cell receptor beta chains drawn from one sample of a study of shared clonotypes between healthy human individuals. The method was immunoSEQ multiplex PCR; TCRdb's version includes in-frame clones alone and lacks a portion of them. The sample lists 2,500,000 or so clones; roughly 93% were seen once. Sequencing was carried out using naive CD4+ T cells from PBMCs. These receptors were collected from a man aged 18 to 30 in good health. Some clones in this sample may be carry-over from other donors' samples. Both conserved end residues are part of each CDR3. Fields, in order: J gene, V gene, D gene, clone size, CDR3 DNA, CDR3 protein. A D gene is named only where the DNA matches it firmly. Expanded clones get a size class; other rows say once, few or many, or leave the size out.

j_gene: TRBJ2-4; v_gene: TRBV18; d_gene: .; abundance: .; CDR3nt: TGTGCCAGCGCTTGGAGGGATAACATTCAGTACTTC; CDR3aa: CASAWRDNIQYF
j_gene: TRBJ1-4; v_gene: TRBV5-1; d_gene: .; abundance: .; CDR3nt: TGCGCCAGCAGCTTCTCAACAGGGCCCCCTAATGAAAAACTGTTTTTT; CDR3aa: CASSFSTGPPNEKLFF
j_gene: TRBJ2-1; v_gene: TRBV14; d_gene: TRBD1; abundance: .; CDR3nt: TGTGCCAGCAGCCAAGCCGGGACAGGCTACAATGAGCAGTTCTTC; CDR3aa: CASSQAGTGYNEQFF
j_gene: TRBJ2-2; v_gene: TRBV18; d_gene: .; abundance: .; CDR3nt: TGTGCCAGCTCACGGGGACGGCAGAACACCGGGGAGCTGTTTTTT; CDR3aa: CASSRGRQNTGELFF
j_gene: TRBJ2-5; v_gene: TRBV2; d_gene: .; abundance: .; CDR3nt: TGTGCCAGCATGCTAGCACCTGGTGAGACCCAGTACTTC; CDR3aa: CASMLAPGETQYF
j_gene: TRBJ1-1; v_gene: TRBV4-2; d_gene: .; abundance: .; CDR3nt: TGTGCCAGCAGCCAAGATCGGAACACTGAAGCTTTCTTT; CDR3aa: CASSQDRNTEAFF
j_gene: TRBJ1-2; v_gene: TRBV7-2; d_gene: .; abundance: .; CDR3nt: TGTGCCAGCAGCTCCAAAGCGGCAGGGCGGGCGTCGGGCTACACCTTC; CDR3aa: CASSSKAAGRASGYTF
j_gene: TRBJ1-5; v_gene: TRBV28; d_gene: .; abundance: .; CDR3nt: TGTGCCAGCAGTTTATTTGGGTTGGTGTCAGGCGCGAATAGCAATCAGCCCCAGCATTTT; CDR3aa: CASSLFGLVSGANSNQPQHF
j_gene: TRBJ2-7; v_gene: TRBV2; d_gene: TRBD2; abundance: .; CDR3nt: TGTGCCAGCAGCTCCTCTAGCGGGACGCTACACGAGCAGTACTTC; CDR3aa: CASSSSSGTLHEQYF
j_gene: TRBJ2-5; v_gene: TRBV27; d_gene: TRBD1; abundance: .; CDR3nt: TGTGCCAGCAGTCCCAAGACAGGGTACCAAGAGACCCAGTACTTC; CDR3aa: CASSPKTGYQETQYF
j_gene: TRBJ1-1; v_gene: TRBV11-2; d_gene: .; abundance: .; CDR3nt: TGTGCCAGCACCGCCCAGATGGCAAACACTGAAGCTTTCTTT; CDR3aa: CASTAQMANTEAFF
j_gene: TRBJ2-1; v_gene: TRBV5-1; d_gene: TRBD1; abundance: .; CDR3nt: TGCGCCAGCAGCTTGGGGACAGGAAACAATGAGCAGTTCTTC; CDR3aa: CASSLGTGNNEQFF
j_gene: TRBJ1-1; v_gene: TRBV30; d_gene: .; abundance: .; CDR3nt: TGTGCCTGGAGTGTCGCGCGGAAAGCTTTCTTT; CDR3aa: CAWSVARKAFF
j_gene: TRBJ2-7; v_gene: TRBV11-2; d_gene: .; abundance: .; CDR3nt: TGTGCCAGCAGCTTAAGCGACGCCTACTACGAGCAGTACTTC; CDR3aa: CASSLSDAYYEQYF
j_gene: TRBJ1-2; v_gene: TRBV19; d_gene: .; abundance: .; CDR3nt: TGTGCCAGTAGAGAGCATACAGTCTATGGCTACACCTTC; CDR3aa: CASREHTVYGYTF
j_gene: TRBJ1-2; v_gene: TRBV11-2; d_gene: .; abundance: .; CDR3nt: TGTGCCAGCAGCTTAGCTCGACCCAGGACCTATGGCTACACCTTC; CDR3aa: CASSLARPRTYGYTF
j_gene: TRBJ2-4; v_gene: TRBV6-6; d_gene: .; abundance: .; CDR3nt: TGTGCCAGCAGTTACTCGCGGCAGGCCCGAGACTGGTACTTC; CDR3aa: CASSYSRQARDWYF
j_gene: TRBJ1-5; v_gene: TRBV7-2; d_gene: TRBD1; abundance: .; CDR3nt: TGTGCCAGCAGCTTAGTGGGACAGGGTGGACGACAGCCCCAGCATTTT; CDR3aa: CASSLVGQGGRQPQHF
j_gene: TRBJ1-1; v_gene: TRBV28; d_gene: TRBD1; abundance: .; CDR3nt: TGTGCCAGCAGTTTTCCCGGACAGGGTAGAACTGAAGCTTTCTTT; CDR3aa: CASSFPGQGRTEAFF
j_gene: TRBJ2-1; v_gene: TRBV5-1; d_gene: TRBD2; abundance: .; CDR3nt: TGCGCCAGCAGCCCGGGACTAGCGGGCCACTACAATGAGCAGTTCTTC; CDR3aa: CASSPGLAGHYNEQFF
j_gene: TRBJ2-1; v_gene: TRBV27; d_gene: TRBD2; abundance: .; CDR3nt: TGTGCCAGCAGTTTATCTCCCCTAGCGGGAGTAGCGTACAATGAGCAGTTCTTC; CDR3aa: CASSLSPLAGVAYNEQFF
j_gene: TRBJ1-5; v_gene: TRBV6-5; d_gene: .; abundance: .; CDR3nt: TGTGCCAGCAGTTACTCCCGTCATAGCAATCAGCCCCAGCATTTT; CDR3aa: CASSYSRHSNQPQHF
j_gene: TRBJ2-7; v_gene: TRBV11-2; d_gene: .; abundance: .; CDR3nt: TGTGCCAGCAGCTTAGACTGGGGCGGAAGGATCCTTTCCTACGAGCAGTACTTC; CDR3aa: CASSLDWGGRILSYEQYF
j_gene: TRBJ1-2; v_gene: TRBV29-1; d_gene: TRBD1; abundance: .; CDR3nt: TGCAGCGTCGCCTTCGACAGGGGTTATGGCTACACCTTC; CDR3aa: CSVAFDRGYGYTF
j_gene: TRBJ2-2; v_gene: TRBV27; d_gene: .; abundance: .; CDR3nt: TGTGCCAGCAGTTTTTCACCTTTCCCCGGCACCGGGGAGCTGTTTTTT; CDR3aa: CASSFSPFPGTGELFF
j_gene: TRBJ2-7; v_gene: TRBV6-1; d_gene: .; abundance: .; CDR3nt: TGTGCCAGCAGTCGCACCAGCTCCTACGAGCAGTACTTC; CDR3aa: CASSRTSSYEQYF
j_gene: TRBJ2-7; v_gene: TRBV19; d_gene: TRBD1; abundance: .; CDR3nt: TGTGCCAGTAGCCAAATACAGGGGCAAGAGCAGTACTTC; CDR3aa: CASSQIQGQEQYF
j_gene: TRBJ2-6; v_gene: TRBV5-1; d_gene: .; abundance: .; CDR3nt: TGCGCCAGCAGTGAGGGGTTACCTGGGGCCAACGTCCTGACTTTC; CDR3aa: CASSEGLPGANVLTF
j_gene: TRBJ1-4; v_gene: TRBV5-5; d_gene: .; abundance: .; CDR3nt: TGTGCCAGCAGCTTCCTCTATAATGAAAAACTGTTTTTT; CDR3aa: CASSFLYNEKLFF
j_gene: TRBJ1-4; v_gene: TRBV28; d_gene: .; abundance: once; CDR3nt: TGTGCCAGCAGCTCCCCAGGGAGCAATAATGAAAAACTGTTTTTT; CDR3aa: CASSSPGSNNEKLFF
j_gene: TRBJ1-2; v_gene: TRBV2; d_gene: .; abundance: .; CDR3nt: TGTGCCAGCAGCCCGCCTAGCTGGAACTATGGCTACACCTTC; CDR3aa: CASSPPSWNYGYTF
j_gene: TRBJ2-3; v_gene: TRBV5-1; d_gene: .; abundance: .; CDR3nt: TGCGCCAGCAGCTTGGATCTAGCGTACGATACGCAGTATTTT; CDR3aa: CASSLDLAYDTQYF
j_gene: TRBJ2-5; v_gene: TRBV4-1; d_gene: .; abundance: .; CDR3nt: TGCGCCAGCATACCCCAGCGGTACCAAGAGACCCAGTACTTC; CDR3aa: CASIPQRYQETQYF
j_gene: TRBJ2-5; v_gene: TRBV5-5; d_gene: .; abundance: .; CDR3nt: TGTGCCAGCAGCTACGGACAGCAAGAGACCCAGTACTTC; CDR3aa: CASSYGQQETQYF
j_gene: TRBJ1-4; v_gene: TRBV30; d_gene: TRBD1; abundance: .; CDR3nt: TGTGCCTGGAGTGATACAGGGGCAACTAATGAAAAACTGTTTTTT; CDR3aa: CAWSDTGATNEKLFF
j_gene: TRBJ1-3; v_gene: TRBV6-6; d_gene: .; abundance: .; CDR3nt: TGTGCCTCTAGCCGGGGAAACACCATATATTTT; CDR3aa: CASSRGNTIYF
j_gene: TRBJ1-2; v_gene: TRBV29-1; d_gene: TRBD1; abundance: .; CDR3nt: TGCAGCGCCCGACAGGGAGCAGCTTATGGCTACACCTTC; CDR3aa: CSARQGAAYGYTF
j_gene: TRBJ2-3; v_gene: TRBV4-1; d_gene: TRBD2; abundance: .; CDR3nt: TGCGCCAGCAGCCAAGCTGGGCGGGAGAACACAGATACGCAGTATTTT; CDR3aa: CASSQAGRENTDTQYF
j_gene: TRBJ1-2; v_gene: TRBV18; d_gene: TRBD1; abundance: .; CDR3nt: TGTGCCAGCTCACCAAGCAGGACAGGATCATATGGCTACACCTTC; CDR3aa: CASSPSRTGSYGYTF
j_gene: TRBJ2-1; v_gene: TRBV5-1; d_gene: TRBD2; abundance: .; CDR3nt: TGCGCCAGCGGAGCGGGAGGGCTCTACAATGAGCAGTTCTTC; CDR3aa: CASGAGGLYNEQFF
j_gene: TRBJ2-7; v_gene: TRBV28; d_gene: TRBD2; abundance: once; CDR3nt: TGTGCCAGCAGTTTGCCCGGCGGGGCGGGAGGGCCTCTCCGGGAGCAGTACTTC; CDR3aa: CASSLPGGAGGPLREQYF
j_gene: TRBJ2-1; v_gene: TRBV4-3; d_gene: .; abundance: .; CDR3nt: TGCGCCAGCAGCTATGAGGCCCGAGCGGGTGAGCAGTTCTTC; CDR3aa: CASSYEARAGEQFF
j_gene: TRBJ1-2; v_gene: TRBV25-1; d_gene: TRBD1; abundance: .; CDR3nt: TGTGCCAGCAGTTTTTCCGGGACAGGGCGGATTGGGGGCTACACCTTC; CDR3aa: CASSFSGTGRIGGYTF
j_gene: TRBJ1-4; v_gene: TRBV5-6; d_gene: .; abundance: .; CDR3nt: TGTGCCAGCAGCTTGTCGACACGGAATGAAAAACTGTTTTTT; CDR3aa: CASSLSTRNEKLFF
j_gene: TRBJ1-4; v_gene: TRBV28; d_gene: .; abundance: .; CDR3nt: TGTGCCAGCAGTTTCTTAGGGGGTGGTGAAAAACTGTTTTTT; CDR3aa: CASSFLGGGEKLFF
j_gene: TRBJ1-2; v_gene: TRBV28; d_gene: TRBD1; abundance: .; CDR3nt: TGTGCCAGCAGCACGCCCTCCCGGGACAGGGGGCGTAATGGCTACACCTTC; CDR3aa: CASSTPSRDRGRNGYTF